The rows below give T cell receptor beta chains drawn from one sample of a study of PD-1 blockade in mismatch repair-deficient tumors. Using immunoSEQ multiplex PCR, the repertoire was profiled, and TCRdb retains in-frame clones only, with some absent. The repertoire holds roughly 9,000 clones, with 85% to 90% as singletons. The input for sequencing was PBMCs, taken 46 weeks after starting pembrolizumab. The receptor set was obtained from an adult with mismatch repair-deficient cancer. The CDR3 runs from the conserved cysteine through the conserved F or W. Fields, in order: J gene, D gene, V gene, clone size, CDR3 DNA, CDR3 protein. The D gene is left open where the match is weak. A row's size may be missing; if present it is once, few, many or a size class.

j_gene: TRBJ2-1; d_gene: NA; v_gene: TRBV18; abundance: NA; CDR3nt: TGTGCCAGCTCACCACTGGTTAGCGGATACAATGAGCAGTTCTTC; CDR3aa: CASSPLVSGYNEQFF
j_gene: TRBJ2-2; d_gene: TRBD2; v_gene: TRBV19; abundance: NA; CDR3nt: TGTGCCAGTAGTATAGGAAGTAGCGGGAGTGACACCGGGGAGCTGTTTTTT; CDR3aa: CASSIGSSGSDTGELFF
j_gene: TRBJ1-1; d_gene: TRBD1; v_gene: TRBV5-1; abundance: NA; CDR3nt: TGCGCCAGCAGCTTGGTGGGACAGGGGGCGCATAAAGCTTTCTTT; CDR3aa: CASSLVGQGAHKAFF
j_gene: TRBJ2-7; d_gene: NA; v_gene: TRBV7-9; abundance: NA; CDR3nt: TGTGCCAGCAGCTTAGGGGGACTTCCTCCCTACGAGCAGTACTTC; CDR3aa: CASSLGGLPPYEQYF
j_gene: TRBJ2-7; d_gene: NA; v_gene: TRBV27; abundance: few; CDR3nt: TGTGCCAGCAGTTTGGCGGGCTCGATAGACGAGCAGTACTTC; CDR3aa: CASSLAGSIDEQYF
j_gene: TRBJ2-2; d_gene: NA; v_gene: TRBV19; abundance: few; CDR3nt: TGTGCCAGTATCCGAGGGAGAGACACCGGGGAGCTGTTTTTT; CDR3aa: CASIRGRDTGELFF
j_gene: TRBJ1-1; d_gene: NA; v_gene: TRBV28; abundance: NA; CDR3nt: TGTGCCAGCAGCTCTACAGGGAATTCAGCTTTCTTT; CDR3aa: CASSSTGNSAFF
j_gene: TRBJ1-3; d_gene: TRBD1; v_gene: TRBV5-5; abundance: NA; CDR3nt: TGTGCCAGCAGCTTAACAGGGGGCTTTTTAGGAAACACCATATATTTT; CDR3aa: CASSLTGGFLGNTIYF
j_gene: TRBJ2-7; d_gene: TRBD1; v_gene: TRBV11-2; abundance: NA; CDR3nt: TGTGCCAGCAGCTTAGCCCAGGGGGCTCGCCGAGAGCAGTACTTC; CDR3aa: CASSLAQGARREQYF
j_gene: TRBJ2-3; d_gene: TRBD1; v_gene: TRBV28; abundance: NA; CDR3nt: TGTGCCAGCAGACATAACCGGGACAGGGGTTGGTCAGATACGCAGTATTTT; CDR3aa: CASRHNRDRGWSDTQYF
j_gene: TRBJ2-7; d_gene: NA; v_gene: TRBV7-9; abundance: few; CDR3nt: TGTGCCAGCAGCCAACAGGACAGAGCCTACGAGCAGTACTTC; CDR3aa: CASSQQDRAYEQYF
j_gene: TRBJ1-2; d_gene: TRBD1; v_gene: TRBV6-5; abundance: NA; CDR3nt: TGTGCCAGCAGACAGGGGGCAAGGTATGGCTACACCTTC; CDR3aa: CASRQGARYGYTF
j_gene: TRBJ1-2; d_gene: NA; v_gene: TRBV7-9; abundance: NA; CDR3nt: TGTGCCAGCAGCCCGATGTTGGGGGGATCTAACTATGGCTACACCTTC; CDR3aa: CASSPMLGGSNYGYTF
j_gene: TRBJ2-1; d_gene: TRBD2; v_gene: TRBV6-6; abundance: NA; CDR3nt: TGTGCCAGCAGTCCGCCGAAACCGGGAGGTAAAAATGAGCAGTTCTTC; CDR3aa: CASSPPKPGGKNEQFF
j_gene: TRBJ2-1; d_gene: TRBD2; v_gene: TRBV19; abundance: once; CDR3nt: TGTGCCAGTAGTATAGGACTAGCGGGGCCATACAATGAGCAGTTCTTC; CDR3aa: CASSIGLAGPYNEQFF
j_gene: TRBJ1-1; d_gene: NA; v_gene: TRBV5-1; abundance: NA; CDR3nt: TGCGCCAGCAGCCAGGCTGAACAGGGCGGATTGAGAACTGAAGCTTTCTTT; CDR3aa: CASSQAEQGGLRTEAFF
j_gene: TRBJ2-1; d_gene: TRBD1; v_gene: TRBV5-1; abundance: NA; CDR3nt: TGCGCCAGCAGCCTTAGACAGGGCTCCTACAATGAGCAGTTCTTC; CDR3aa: CASSLRQGSYNEQFF
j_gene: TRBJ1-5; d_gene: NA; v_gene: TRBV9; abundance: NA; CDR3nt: TGTGCCAGCAGCTTAACGGGAGGGGATAGTCAGCCCCAGCATTTT; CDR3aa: CASSLTGGDSQPQHF
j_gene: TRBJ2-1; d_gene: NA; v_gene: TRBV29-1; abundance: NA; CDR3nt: TGCAGCGTCCTATACAATGAGCAGTTCTTC; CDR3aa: CSVLYNEQFF
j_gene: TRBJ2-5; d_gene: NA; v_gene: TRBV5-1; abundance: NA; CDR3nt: TGCGCCAGCAGCTTGGGAGCAATTCAAGAGACCCAGTACTTC; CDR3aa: CASSLGAIQETQYF
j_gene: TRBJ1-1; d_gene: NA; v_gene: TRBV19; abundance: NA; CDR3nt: TGTGCCAGTAGTATAAACATCCTGTACACTGAAGCTTTCTTT; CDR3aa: CASSINILYTEAFF
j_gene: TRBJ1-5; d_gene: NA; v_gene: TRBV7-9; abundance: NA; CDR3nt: TGTGCCAGCAGCCGCATCGGGGGTAACTCGCCCCAGCATTTT; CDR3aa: CASSRIGGNSPQHF
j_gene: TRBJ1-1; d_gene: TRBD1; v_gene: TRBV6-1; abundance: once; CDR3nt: TGTGCCAGCAGAGACTCTTCGACAGGGCGGACTGAAGCTTTCTTT; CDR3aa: CASRDSSTGRTEAFF
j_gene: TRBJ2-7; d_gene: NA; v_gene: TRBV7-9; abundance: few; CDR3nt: TGTGCCAGCAGCTGGGACTCCAGCTCCTACGAGCAGTACTTC; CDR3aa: CASSWDSSSYEQYF
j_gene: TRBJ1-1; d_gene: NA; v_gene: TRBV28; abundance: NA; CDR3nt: TGTGCCAGTTCGGCGGGAGCAGCTTTCTTT; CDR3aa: CASSAGAAFF
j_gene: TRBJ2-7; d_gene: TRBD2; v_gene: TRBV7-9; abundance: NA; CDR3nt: TGTGCCAGCAGATTGGGACTAGCGGAAGGGGGGCAGTACTTC; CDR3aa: CASRLGLAEGGQYF
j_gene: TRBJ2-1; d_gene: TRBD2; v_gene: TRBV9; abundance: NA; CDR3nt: TGTGCCAGCAGCGCCACCGGGACTAGCGTGAAGGGGTCGCAGTTCTTC; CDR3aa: CASSATGTSVKGSQFF
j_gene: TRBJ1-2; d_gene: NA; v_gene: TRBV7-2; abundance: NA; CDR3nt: TGTGCCAGCAGCTTAAGAGATTATGGCTACACCTTC; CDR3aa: CASSLRDYGYTF
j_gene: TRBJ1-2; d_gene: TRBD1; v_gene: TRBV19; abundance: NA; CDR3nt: TGTGCCAGCCATCAATCCGGGACAGGGCAACGTGGCTACACCTTC; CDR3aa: CASHQSGTGQRGYTF
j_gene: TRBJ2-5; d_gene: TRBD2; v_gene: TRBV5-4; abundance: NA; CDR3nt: TGTGCCAGCAGCCTGCGGGAGGGGGGAGAGACCCAGTACTTC; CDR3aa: CASSLREGGETQYF
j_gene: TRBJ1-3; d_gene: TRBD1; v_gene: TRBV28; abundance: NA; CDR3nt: TGTGCCAGCAGTAAACAGGGGGCGCCCGGAAACACCATATATTTT; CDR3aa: CASSKQGAPGNTIYF
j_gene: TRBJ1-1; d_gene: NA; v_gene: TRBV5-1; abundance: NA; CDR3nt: TGCGCCAGCAGCCAGAAGACGACACTGAACACTGAAGCTTTCTTT; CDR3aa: CASSQKTTLNTEAFF
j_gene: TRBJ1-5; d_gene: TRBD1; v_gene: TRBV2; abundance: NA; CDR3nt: TGTGCCAGCAGTGAAGCGCACAGGGGTTATCAGCCCCAGCATTTT; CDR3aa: CASSEAHRGYQPQHF
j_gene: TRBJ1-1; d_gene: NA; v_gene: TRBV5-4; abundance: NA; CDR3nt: TGTGCCAGCAGCTTGATTGACGAAGCGACCACTGAAGCTTTCTTT; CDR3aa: CASSLIDEATTEAFF
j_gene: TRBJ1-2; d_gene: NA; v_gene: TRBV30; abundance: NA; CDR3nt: TGTGCCTGGAGACTAGCTTGGGGGGACTATGGCTACACCTTC; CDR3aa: CAWRLAWGDYGYTF
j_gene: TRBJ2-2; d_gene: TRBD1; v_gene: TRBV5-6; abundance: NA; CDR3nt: TGTGCCAGCAGCTTACCGGGACAGGGGACGGTCGGCACCGGGGAGCTGTTTTTT; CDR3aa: CASSLPGQGTVGTGELFF
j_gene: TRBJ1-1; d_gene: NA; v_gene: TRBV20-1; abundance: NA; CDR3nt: TGCAGTGCTAGATATAGCTCTGAAGCTTTCTTT; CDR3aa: CSARYSSEAFF
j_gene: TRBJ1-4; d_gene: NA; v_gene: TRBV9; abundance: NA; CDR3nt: TGTGCCAGCAGCGTAGTCCCAGGCTCAGGAGAAAAACTGTTTTTT; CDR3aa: CASSVVPGSGEKLFF
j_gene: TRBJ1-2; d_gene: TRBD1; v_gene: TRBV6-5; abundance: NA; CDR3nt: TGTGCCAGCAAACAAACAGGGGGATCGGAGGGCTACACCTTC; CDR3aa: CASKQTGGSEGYTF
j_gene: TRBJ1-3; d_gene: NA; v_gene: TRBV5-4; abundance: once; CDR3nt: TGTGCCAGCAGCTTGGCCCCAGGGACTGGAAACACCATATATTTT; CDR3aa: CASSLAPGTGNTIYF
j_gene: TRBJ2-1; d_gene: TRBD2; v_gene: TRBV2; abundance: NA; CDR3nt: TGTGCCAGCAGTGTAGCGGGAGGGCTGTGGACTGAGCAGTTCTTC; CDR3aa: CASSVAGGLWTEQFF
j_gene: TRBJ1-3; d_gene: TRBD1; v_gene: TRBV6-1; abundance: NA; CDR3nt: TGTGCCAGCACCGCGGACAGGGGGCGTTTCAACACCATATATTTT; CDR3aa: CASTADRGRFNTIYF
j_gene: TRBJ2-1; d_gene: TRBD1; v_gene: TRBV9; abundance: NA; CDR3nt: TGTGCCAGCAGCTCATCGGACAGGGTAGGTGAGCAGTTCTTC; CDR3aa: CASSSSDRVGEQFF
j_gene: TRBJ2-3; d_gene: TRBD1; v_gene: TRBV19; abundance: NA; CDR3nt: TGTGCCACCGCGATCCAGGGGGCAGATACGCAGTATTTT; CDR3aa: CATAIQGADTQYF
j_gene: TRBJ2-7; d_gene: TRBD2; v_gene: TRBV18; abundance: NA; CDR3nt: TGTGCCAGCTCACCGCGGACTAGCGGGAGTCAGAACGAGCAGTACTTC; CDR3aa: CASSPRTSGSQNEQYF
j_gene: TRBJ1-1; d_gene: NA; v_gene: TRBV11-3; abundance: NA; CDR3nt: TGTGCCAGAACGAGGGAGCAAGCTTTCTTT; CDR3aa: CARTREQAFF
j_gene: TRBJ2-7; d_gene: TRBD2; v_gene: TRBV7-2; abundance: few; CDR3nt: TGTGCCAGCAGCCAATTCGGGTTTGGGGCGGGAGGACCTTACGAGCAGTACTTC; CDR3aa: CASSQFGFGAGGPYEQYF
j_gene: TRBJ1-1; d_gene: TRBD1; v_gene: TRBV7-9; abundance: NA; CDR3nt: TGTGCCAGCACCGACAGGGCTGAAGCTTTCTTT; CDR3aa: CASTDRAEAFF
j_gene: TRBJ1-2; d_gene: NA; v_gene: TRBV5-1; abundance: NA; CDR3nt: TGCGCCAGCAGCTTCGGATGGGTCCGGGGTAACTATGGCTACACCTTC; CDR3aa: CASSFGWVRGNYGYTF
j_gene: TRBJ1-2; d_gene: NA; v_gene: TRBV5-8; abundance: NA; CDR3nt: TGTGCCAGCAGCTTGAGGGGCGACACGGGGGGTAGTGGCTACACCTTC; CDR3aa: CASSLRGDTGGSGYTF
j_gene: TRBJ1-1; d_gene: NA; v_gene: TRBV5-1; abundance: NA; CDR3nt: TGCGCCAGCAGCTCTTCCCGACAGGCAAGGGATGGGGCTTTCTTT; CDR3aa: CASSSSRQARDGAFF
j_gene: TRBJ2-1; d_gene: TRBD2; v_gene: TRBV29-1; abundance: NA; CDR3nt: TGCAGCGTTGGAGTGGGCGGGAGGGCGAGGAATGAGCAGTTCTTC; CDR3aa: CSVGVGGRARNEQFF